Below, 7 T cell receptor beta chains from the same sample are listed, as sequenced in a study of T cell changes during pregnancy in multiple sclerosis. Generated by immunoSEQ multiplex PCR, the TCRdb table keeps only in-frame clones and is missing some. The table lists around 40,000 clones, 92% of them singletons. Here the sequenced sample was CD4+ T cells from peripheral blood mononuclear cells, taken in the third trimester of pregnancy. Source of these receptors: a female donor with multiple sclerosis, enrolled in a pregnancy study.

The V call is TRBV6-1, the J call TRBJ1-4; no clear D. Germline CDR1 reads MNHNS; CDR2 reads SASEGT. V lost 4 bases to trimming and J lost 6 bases, with 12 bases between them. This CDR3 comprises 14 residues. The CDR3 nucleotides read TGTGCCAGCAGTGCAAGGGTGCGGGATGAAAAACTGTTTTTT. This codes for CASSARVRDEKLFF.

The chain joins TRBV19 to TRBJ2-2; TRBD2 aligns across 10 bases. CDR3 length equals 16 residues. From germline, CDR1 is LNHDA and CDR2 SQIVND (reference sequence). With V trimmed by 2 bases and J by 2 bases, 2 bases remained unmatched. CDR3 protein: CASSIRLAGNTGELFF. CDR3 sequence (DNA): TGTGCCAGTAGTATAAGACTAGCGGGTAACACCGGGGAGCTGTTTTTT.

V and J are TRBV18 and TRBJ1-2; 11 bases align to TRBD1. V trimming: 4 bases; J trimming: 6 bases; junction bases outside the gene matches: 13. Germline CDR1 is KGHSH and CDR2 is LQKENI. This CDR3 comprises 17 residues. CDR3 coding DNA: TGTGCCAGCTCACTAACCTCCGGGACAGGGGGAGTGGATGGCTACACCTTC. Translating it yields CASSLTSGTGGVDGYTF.

The V and J genes are TRBV5-6 and TRBJ2-7; the D gene is possibly TRBD1 (5 bases). This CDR3 region has 13 residues. CDR1 and CDR2 (germline): SGHDT, YYEEEE. V was clipped by 0 bases and J by 5 bases, with 9 bases between them. The CDR3 sequence: CASSLVAGNEQYF. CDR3 nucleotides: TGTGCCAGCAGCTTGGTTGCAGGGAACGAGCAGTACTTC.

This chain joins TRBV4-1 and TRBJ1-1; 7 bases are a match to TRBD1. The CDR3 has 14 residues. Germline V gene data show CDR1 as MGHRA and CDR2 as YSYEKL. The V segment lost 4 bases and the J segment 5 bases; nucleotides outside the gene matches: 7. CDR3 in amino acids: CASSLPQGVTEAFF. The CDR3 DNA reads TGCGCCAGCAGCCTGCCCCAGGGGGTGACTGAAGCTTTCTTT.

The chain couples TRBV5-4 to TRBJ2-7, with 10 bases lining up with TRBD1. Trimming removed 4 bases from V and 3 bases from J; junction bases left unmatched: 7. The CDR3 loop spans 15 amino acids. The germline CDR1 and CDR2 sequences are SGHNT and YYREEE (reference sequence). CDR3 in DNA: TGTGCCAGCAGCCATCCCGGGACAGGGGACTACGAGCAGTACTTC. Residues: CASSHPGTGDYEQYF.

The genes are TRBV21-1 and TRBJ2-1; the D segment call TRBD2 is taken from the table without a DNA check. TRBV21-1 is described as a pseudogene. The CDR3 sequence is 17 residues long. CDR3 nucleotides: TGTGCCAGCAGCAAAGTATCTAGGGACTATAAGGCCTATGAGCAGTTCTTC. This gives the protein CASSKVSRDYKAYEQFF.